This TCR beta chain stems from a study of blood T cell repertoires in COVID-19. Background on the study: Some COVID-19 samples were acute and others convalescent; all came from the United States, Italy and Spain.

Original processing methods: Amplification of reference gene primers provided the estimated nucleated cell counts. Sequenced by immunoSEQ multiplex PCR; TCRdb stores in-frame clones only, minus some. From that table come the V and J calls and clone size; the DNA was used to work out D and trimming. The sample carries about 51,000 clones, nearly 90% recorded once. CDR3 length equals 14 residues. The V gene's germline CDR1 is SGHRS and CDR2 YFSETQ. V was pared by 2 bases and J by 4 bases, with 10 bases between. The receptor's source is a man aged 50 to 59 with active COVID-19. The sample comprised peripheral blood. This sequence joins TRBV5-1 and TRBJ2-1; perhaps TRBD1 as D (5 bases). CDR3: CASSLQEGYNEQFF. CDR3 in DNA: TGCGCCAGCAGCTTACAGGAAGGATACAATGAGCAGTTCTTC.